This TCR beta chain was identified during a study of T-cell reconstitution after alpha-beta-depleted transplantation in children (dated by TCRdb to about 2016). For the study in its entirety: The study quantitatively tracked T-cell immune reconstitution after TCRalphabeta/CD19-depleted allogeneic hematopoietic cell transplantation in children using TCR repertoire profiling.

This clonotype has just a few counts. The specificity of this receptor is unknown. Base qualities were left out, and no much larger clone turns up one base away. The receptor library was made with PCR. Sequenced on an Illumina HiSeq 2500. TCR library preparation used molecular barcoding, with unique molecular identifiers applied to normalize quantification of the TCRbeta repertoire. TCRdb trimmed public reads at Q25 via fastp, called clones via MiXCR and kept in-frame beta chains. Every CDR3 protein is listed once, alongside the most common genes and DNA of its rows. In this sample the table shows about 610,000 distinct CDR3 sequences, more than 9% of which occur a single time. Less than 4.5% of the sample lies in the top ten. Looking up the germline V gene yields CDR1 SGHDN and CDR2 FVKESK. Trimming takes 4 bases off V and 5 bases off J; junction bases not matched to a gene: 11. Including the terminal cysteine and phenylalanine, the CDR3 comprises 16 residues. Just the 48-base CDR3 DNA is kept, in frame starting at base 1.

This sequence uses TRBV14 and TRBJ2-1, with TRBD1 identical over 7 junction bases. This sequence originates from a human donor who donated a stem cell graft to a child with acute myeloid leukemia. Sequencing was performed on PBMCs from the stem cell graft donor, taken from the stem cell graft. DNA sequence: TGTGCCAGCAGCCCGGCGGCCCGGCAGGGGGACAATGAGCAGTTCTTC. This is translated as CASSPAARQGDNEQFF.